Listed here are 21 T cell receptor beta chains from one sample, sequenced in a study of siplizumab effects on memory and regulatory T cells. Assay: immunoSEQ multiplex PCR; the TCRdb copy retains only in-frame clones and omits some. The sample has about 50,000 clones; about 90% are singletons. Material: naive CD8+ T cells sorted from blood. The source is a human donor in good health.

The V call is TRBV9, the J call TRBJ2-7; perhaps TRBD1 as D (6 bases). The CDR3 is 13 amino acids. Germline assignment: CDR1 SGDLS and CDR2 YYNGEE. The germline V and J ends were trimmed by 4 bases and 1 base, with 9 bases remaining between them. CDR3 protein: CASSLDRSYEQYF. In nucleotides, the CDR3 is TGTGCCAGCAGCCTCGACAGGTCCTACGAGCAGTACTTC.

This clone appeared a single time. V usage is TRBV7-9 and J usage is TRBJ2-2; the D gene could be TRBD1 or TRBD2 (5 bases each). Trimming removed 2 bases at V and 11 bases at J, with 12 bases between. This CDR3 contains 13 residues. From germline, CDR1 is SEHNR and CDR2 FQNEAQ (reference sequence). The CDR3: CASSLLRGDELFF. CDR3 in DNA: TGTGCCAGCAGCTTATTGAGGGGAGACGAGCTGTTTTTT.

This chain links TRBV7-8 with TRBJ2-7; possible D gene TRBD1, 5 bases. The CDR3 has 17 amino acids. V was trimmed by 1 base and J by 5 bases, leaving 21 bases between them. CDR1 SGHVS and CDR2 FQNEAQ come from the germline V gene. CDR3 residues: CASSLVWTPTRNDEQYF. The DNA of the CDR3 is TGTGCCAGCAGCTTAGTTTGGACACCCACCAGGAACGACGAGCAGTACTTC.

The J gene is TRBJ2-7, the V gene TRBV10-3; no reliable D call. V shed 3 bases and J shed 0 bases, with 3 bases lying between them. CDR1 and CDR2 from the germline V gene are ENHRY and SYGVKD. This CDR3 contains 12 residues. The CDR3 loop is CAISDSSYEQYF. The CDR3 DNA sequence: TGTGCCATCAGTGACAGCTCCTACGAGCAGTACTTC.

CDR3 loop: CASSFLAPPTGVTGELFF. CDR3 sequence (DNA): TGTGCCAGCAGCTTTTTAGCTCCCCCGACAGGGGTCACCGGGGAGCTGTTTTTT. The chain has TRBV7-6 and TRBJ2-2; 8 nucleotides align to TRBD1. The CDR3 has 18 residues. Per the germline V gene, CDR1 is SGHVS and CDR2 is FNYEAQ. V shed 3 bases and J 4 bases; nucleotides not matched to a gene: 13.

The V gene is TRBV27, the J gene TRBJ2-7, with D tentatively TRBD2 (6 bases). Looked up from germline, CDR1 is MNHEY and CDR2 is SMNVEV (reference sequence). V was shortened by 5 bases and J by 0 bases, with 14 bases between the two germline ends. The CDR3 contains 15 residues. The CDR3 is CASSPRDSSSYEQYF. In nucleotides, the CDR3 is TGTGCCAGCAGTCCTCGGGACTCGAGCTCCTACGAGCAGTACTTC.

The CDR3 DNA sequence: TGTGCCAGCAGCTTAGGGGTCAATTCCCAGTACCAAGAGACCCAGTACTTC. As protein: CASSLGVNSQYQETQYF. V and J are TRBV7-2 and TRBJ2-5, with no clear D. The germline V gene encodes CDR1 SGHTA and CDR2 FQGNSA. This CDR3 is 17 amino acids long. V lost 1 base and J 0 bases, leaving 15 bases between the germline ends.

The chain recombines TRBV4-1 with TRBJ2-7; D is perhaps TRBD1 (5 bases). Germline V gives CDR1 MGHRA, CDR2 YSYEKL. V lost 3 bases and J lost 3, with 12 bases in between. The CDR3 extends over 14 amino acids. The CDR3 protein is CASSHPGRDYEQYF. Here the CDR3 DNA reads TGCGCCAGCAGCCACCCCGGCAGGGACTACGAGCAGTACTTC.

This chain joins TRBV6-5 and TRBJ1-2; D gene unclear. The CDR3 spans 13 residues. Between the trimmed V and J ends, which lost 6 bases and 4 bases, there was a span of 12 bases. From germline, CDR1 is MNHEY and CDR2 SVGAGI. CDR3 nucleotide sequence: TGTGCCAGCAGCCCCTCGAGGGTCTATGGCTACACCTTC. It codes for CASSPSRVYGYTF.

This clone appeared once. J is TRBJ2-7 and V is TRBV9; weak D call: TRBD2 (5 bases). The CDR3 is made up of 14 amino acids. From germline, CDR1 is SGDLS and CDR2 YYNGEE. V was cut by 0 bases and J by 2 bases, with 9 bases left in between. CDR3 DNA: TGTGCCAGCAGCGTAGGGTCGGGAACCTACGAGCAGTACTTC. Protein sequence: CASSVGSGTYEQYF.

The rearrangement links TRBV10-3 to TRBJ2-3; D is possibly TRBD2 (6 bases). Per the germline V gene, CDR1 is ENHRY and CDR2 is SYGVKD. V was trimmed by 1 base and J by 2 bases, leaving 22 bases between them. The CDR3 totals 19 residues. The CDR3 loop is CAISEWRSKGGAYTDTQYF. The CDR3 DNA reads TGTGCCATCAGTGAGTGGAGAAGCAAGGGCGGGGCCTACACAGATACGCAGTATTTT.

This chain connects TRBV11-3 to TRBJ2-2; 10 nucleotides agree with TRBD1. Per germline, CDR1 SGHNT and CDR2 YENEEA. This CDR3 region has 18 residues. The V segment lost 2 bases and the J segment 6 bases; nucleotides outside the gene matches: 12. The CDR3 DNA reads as TGTGCCAGCAGCTTAAACCGGAGGGGACAGGGGCCTTCCGGGGAGCTGTTTTTT. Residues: CASSLNRRGQGPSGELFF.

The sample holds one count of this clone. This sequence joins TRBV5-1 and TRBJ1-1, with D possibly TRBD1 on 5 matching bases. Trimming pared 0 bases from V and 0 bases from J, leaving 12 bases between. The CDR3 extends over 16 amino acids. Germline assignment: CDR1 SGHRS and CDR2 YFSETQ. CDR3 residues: CASSLGGAGLNTEAFF. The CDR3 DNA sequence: TGCGCCAGCAGCTTGGGCGGGGCCGGCCTGAACACTGAAGCTTTCTTT. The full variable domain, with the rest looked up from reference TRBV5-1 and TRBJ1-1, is KAGVTQTPRYLIKTRGQQVTLSCSPISGHRSVSWYQQTPGQGLQFLFEYFSETQRNKGNFPGRFSGRQFSNSRSEMNVSTLELGDSALYLCASSLGGAGLNTEAFFGQGTRLTVV.

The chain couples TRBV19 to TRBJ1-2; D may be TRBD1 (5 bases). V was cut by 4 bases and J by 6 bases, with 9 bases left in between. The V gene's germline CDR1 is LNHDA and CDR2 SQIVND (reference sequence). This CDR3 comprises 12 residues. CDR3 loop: CASSTTVNGYTF. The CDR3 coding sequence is TGTGCCAGTAGTACGACAGTGAATGGCTACACCTTC.

The CDR3 here is CASSALADTQYF. In DNA form, the CDR3 reads TGTGCCAGCAGCGCTCTTGCAGATACGCAGTATTTT. V gene TRBV27 combines with J gene TRBJ2-3; no firm D call. Germline V gene data show CDR1 as MNHEY and CDR2 as SMNVEV (reference sequence). Trimming cost V 6 bases and J 4 bases, with 8 bases left between them. The CDR3 spans 12 residues.

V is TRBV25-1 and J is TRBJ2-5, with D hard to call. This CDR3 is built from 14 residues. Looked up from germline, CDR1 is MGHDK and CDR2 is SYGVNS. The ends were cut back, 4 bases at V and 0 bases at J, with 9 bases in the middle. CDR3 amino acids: CASSVLGNQETQYF. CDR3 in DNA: TGTGCCAGCAGTGTTCTGGGGAACCAAGAGACCCAGTACTTC.

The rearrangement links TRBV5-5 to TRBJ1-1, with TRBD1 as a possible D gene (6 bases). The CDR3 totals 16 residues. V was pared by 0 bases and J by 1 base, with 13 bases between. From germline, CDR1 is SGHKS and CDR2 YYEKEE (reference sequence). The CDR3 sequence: CASSLEFLDRNTEAFF. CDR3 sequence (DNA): TGTGCCAGCAGCTTGGAATTTTTGGACAGGAACACTGAAGCTTTCTTT. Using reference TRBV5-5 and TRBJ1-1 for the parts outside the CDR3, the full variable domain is DAGVTQSPTHLIKTRGQQVTLRCSPISGHKSVSWYQQVLGQGPQFIFQYYEKEERGRGNFPDRFSARQFPNYSSELNVNALLLGDSALYLCASSLEFLDRNTEAFFGQGTRLTVV.

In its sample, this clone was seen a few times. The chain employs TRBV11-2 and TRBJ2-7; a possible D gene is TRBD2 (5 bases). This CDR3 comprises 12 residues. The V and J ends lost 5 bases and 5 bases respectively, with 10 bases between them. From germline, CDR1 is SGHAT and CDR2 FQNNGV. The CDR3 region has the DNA TGTGCCAGCAGCCTCACGGGAAACGAGCAGTACTTC. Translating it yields CASSLTGNEQYF.

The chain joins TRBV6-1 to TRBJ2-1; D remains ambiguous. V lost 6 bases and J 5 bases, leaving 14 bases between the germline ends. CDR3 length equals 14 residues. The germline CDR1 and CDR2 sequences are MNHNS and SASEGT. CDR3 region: CASSAWGINNEQFF. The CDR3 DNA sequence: TGTGCCAGCAGCGCCTGGGGTATAAACAATGAGCAGTTCTTC.

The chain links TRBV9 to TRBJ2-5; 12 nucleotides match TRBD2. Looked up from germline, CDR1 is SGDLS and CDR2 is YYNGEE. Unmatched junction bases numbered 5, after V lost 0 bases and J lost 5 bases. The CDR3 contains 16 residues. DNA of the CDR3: TGTGCCAGCAGCGTAGGGCGGCTAGCGGGAGGGGAGACCCAGTACTTC. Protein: CASSVGRLAGGETQYF.

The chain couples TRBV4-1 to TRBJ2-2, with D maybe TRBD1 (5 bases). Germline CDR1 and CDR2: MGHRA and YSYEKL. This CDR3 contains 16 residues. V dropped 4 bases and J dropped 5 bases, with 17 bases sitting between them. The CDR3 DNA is TGCGCCAGCAGCCCGAACCTGGGGCTGGGGACCGGGGAGCTGTTTTTT. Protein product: CASSPNLGLGTGELFF.